This TCR beta chain was profiled in a study of blood T cell repertoires in COVID-19. The wider study: Acute-phase and convalescent COVID-19 samples originated in the United States, Italy and Spain. From T cells, B-cell-depleted T cells, or PBMCs came the material, which was cDNA or gDNA.

This clone occurred once. With 6 bases clipped from V and 1 base from J, the junction kept 2 bases outside the gene matches. This CDR3 comprises 14 residues. CDR1 and CDR2 (germline): MNHNY, SVGAGI (reference sequence). Per the original methods: For nucleated cells, counts were estimated from reference gene primer amplification. This table comes from immunoSEQ multiplex PCR, and its TCRdb copy is limited to in-frame clones, with some not included. That table supplies the V and J calls and clone size; D and trimming were determined from the DNA. The sample contains over 85,000 clones, roughly 77% of which appear only once.

The TCR sequence derives from a human donor in a cohort sampled during active COVID-19. The sequenced sample was peripheral blood. The V and J genes are TRBV6-6 and TRBJ2-3; 9 bases align to TRBD1. CDR3 nucleotide sequence: TGTGCCAGCAGCCGGGACAGGGGCACAGATACGCAGTATTTT. Translating it yields CASSRDRGTDTQYF.